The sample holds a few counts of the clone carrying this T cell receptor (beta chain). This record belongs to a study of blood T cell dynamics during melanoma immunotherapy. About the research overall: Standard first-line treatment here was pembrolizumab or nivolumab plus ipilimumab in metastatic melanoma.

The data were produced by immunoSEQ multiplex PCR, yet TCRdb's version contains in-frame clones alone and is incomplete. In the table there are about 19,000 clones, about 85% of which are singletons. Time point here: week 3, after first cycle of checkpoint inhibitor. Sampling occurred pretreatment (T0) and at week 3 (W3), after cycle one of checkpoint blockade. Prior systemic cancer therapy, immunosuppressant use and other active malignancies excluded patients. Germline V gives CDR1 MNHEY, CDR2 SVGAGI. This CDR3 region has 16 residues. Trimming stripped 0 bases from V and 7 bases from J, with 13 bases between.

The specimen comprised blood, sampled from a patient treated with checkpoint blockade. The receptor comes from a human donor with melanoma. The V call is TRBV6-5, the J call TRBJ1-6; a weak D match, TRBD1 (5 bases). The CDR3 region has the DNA TGTGCCAGCAGTTACTCTCCGGGGGAGGAAAATTCACCCCTCCACTTT. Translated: CASSYSPGEENSPLHF.